Presented here are 9 T cell receptor beta chains from one specimen sequenced in a study of control samples from healthy donors and cancer patients. Sequencing was performed with immunoSEQ multiplex PCR; in TCRdb, only in-frame clones are kept and a portion is missing. This repertoire shows nearly 200,000 clones, about 90% found once; its top ten account for approximately 1.8%. The sequencing input was blood. The receptor source for this set is a young man in good health.

The CDR3 coding sequence is TGTGCCAGCAGGGTCCAGGGGCGCACCTACGAGCAGTACTTC. It translates to CASRVQGRTYEQYF. The chain joins TRBV28 to TRBJ2-7; possibly TRBD1 for D (6 bases). V was clipped by 6 bases and J by 2 bases, with 14 bases between them. The CDR3 sequence is 14 residues long. The V gene's germline CDR1 is MDHEN and CDR2 SYDVKM.

The chain links TRBV9 to TRBJ2-2; D gene uncertain. V was cut by 3 bases and J by 2 bases, with 5 bases left in between. CDR1 SGDLS and CDR2 YYNGEE come from the germline V gene. This CDR3 region has 13 residues. CDR3 protein: CASSEKNTGELFF. CDR3 DNA: TGTGCCAGCAGCGAAAAAAACACCGGGGAGCTGTTTTTT.

The chain has TRBV3-1 (or the pseudogene TRBV3-2) and TRBJ1-4; D is perhaps TRBD1 (6 bases). V lost 1 base and J lost 3, with 18 bases in between. CDR1 and CDR2 (germline): LGHDT, YNNKEL (reference sequence). The CDR3 has 18 amino acids. CDR3 sequence: CASSQGTRGGVANEKLFF. In DNA, the CDR3 is TGTGCCAGCAGCCAAGGAACCCGAGGGGGAGTGGCTAATGAAAAACTGTTTTTT.

A single count supports this clone. CDR3 amino acids: CASSSIQGGRENQPQHF. The CDR3 DNA is TGTGCCAGTAGTTCAATCCAGGGCGGTAGAGAAAATCAGCCCCAGCATTTT. V and J are TRBV19 and TRBJ1-5; D is possibly TRBD1 (5 bases). V was pared by 5 bases and J by 4 bases, with 21 bases between. CDR1 is LNHDA and CDR2 is SQIVND in the germline V gene (reference sequence). The CDR3 loop spans 17 amino acids.

The V gene is TRBV10-2, the J gene TRBJ1-2, with D uncertain. The CDR3 has 12 residues. Germline V gives CDR1 WSHSY, CDR2 SAAADI. V was trimmed by 2 bases and J by 5 bases, leaving 6 bases between them. The CDR3 DNA follows: TGCGCCAGCAGTGAGGCGGGATATGGCTACACCTTC. Amino acid sequence: CASSEAGYGYTF.

This chain connects TRBV5-5 to TRBJ2-7, with a weak D call TRBD2 (5 bases). V lost 1 base to trimming and J lost 2 bases, with 10 bases between them. CDR1 is SGHKS and CDR2 is YYEKEE in the germline V gene (reference sequence). This CDR3 comprises 14 residues. The CDR3 sequence is CASSLIATTYEQYF. CDR3 sequence (DNA): TGTGCCAGCAGCTTGATAGCGACTACCTACGAGCAGTACTTC.

This sequence joins TRBV6-5 and TRBJ1-2; TRBD1 matches 10 bases. Losses at the gene ends were 6 bases for V and 8 bases for J; bases not matched to a gene: 6. The germline CDR1 and CDR2 sequences are MNHEY and SVGAGI. The CDR3 length is 13 residues. CDR3 in DNA: TGTGCCAGCAGCGCCGACAGGGGGCGAGGCTACACCTTC. This encodes CASSADRGRGYTF.

The chain links TRBV4-1 to TRBJ2-2; the match to TRBD2 covers 9 bases. Germline V gives CDR1 MGHRA, CDR2 YSYEKL. CDR3 length equals 17 residues. V lost 5 bases to trimming and J lost 6 bases; unmatched junction nucleotides: 13. Here the CDR3 reads CASSEQTLAGGAGELFF. The CDR3 nucleotides read TGCGCCAGCAGCGAACAAACCCTCGCGGGGGGGGCCGGGGAGCTGTTTTTT.

The chain links TRBV27 to TRBJ2-2; D is undetermined. The V end was cut by 7 bases, the J end by 6 bases, with 9 bases between. This CDR3 has 12 residues. CDR1 and CDR2 from the germline V gene are MNHEY and SMNVEV (reference sequence). The CDR3 loop reads CASKTLSGELFF. The CDR3 nucleotides read TGTGCCAGCAAGACTCTCTCCGGGGAGCTGTTTTTT.